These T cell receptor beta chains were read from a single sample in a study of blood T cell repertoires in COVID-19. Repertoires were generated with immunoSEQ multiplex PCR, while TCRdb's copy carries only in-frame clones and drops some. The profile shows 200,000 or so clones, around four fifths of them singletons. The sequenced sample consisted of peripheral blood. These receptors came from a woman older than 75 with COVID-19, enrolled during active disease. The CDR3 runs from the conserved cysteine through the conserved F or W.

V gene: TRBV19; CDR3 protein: CASSGPGTEAFF
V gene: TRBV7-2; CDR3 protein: CASSLVTGIRSSPLHF
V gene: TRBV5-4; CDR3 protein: CASSTTGVTQETQYF
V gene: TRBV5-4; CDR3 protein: CASSFGGNGNTIYF
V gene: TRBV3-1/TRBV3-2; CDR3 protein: CASRGGVAGSYEQYF
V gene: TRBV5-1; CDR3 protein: CASRQSDRSWQPQHF
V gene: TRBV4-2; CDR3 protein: CASSQDISSGGTDTQYF
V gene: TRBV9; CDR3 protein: CASSWTGGYDGYTF
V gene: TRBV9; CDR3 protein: CASSIPRTGGEETQYF
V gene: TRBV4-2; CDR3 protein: CASSQGASTGELFF
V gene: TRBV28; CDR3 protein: CASSKADRKNTGELFF
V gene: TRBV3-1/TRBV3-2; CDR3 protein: CASSPQAGGYGYTF
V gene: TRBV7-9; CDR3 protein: CASSSTGTAYGYTF
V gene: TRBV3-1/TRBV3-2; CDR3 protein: CASSTSGGGLAKNIQYF
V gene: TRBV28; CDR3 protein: CASSRTGGPNEKLFF
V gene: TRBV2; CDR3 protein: CASSLADQNTGELFF
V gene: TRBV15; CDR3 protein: CATSRGRGDGYTF
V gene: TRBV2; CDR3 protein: CASSERSSEDTQYF
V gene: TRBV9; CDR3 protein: CASSAVGTDLRDTQYF
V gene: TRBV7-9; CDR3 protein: CASSPLDRVSYGYTF
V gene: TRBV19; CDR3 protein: CASSPGQGGHNGYTF
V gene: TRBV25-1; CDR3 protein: CASNPQGSTGELFF
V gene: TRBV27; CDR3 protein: CASSPLSLGQSHGYTF
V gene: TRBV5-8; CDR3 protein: CASSLGLAGGHETQYF
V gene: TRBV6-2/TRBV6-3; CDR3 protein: CASSRHAGNTEAFF
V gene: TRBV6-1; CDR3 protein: CASSEGLVSTDTQYF
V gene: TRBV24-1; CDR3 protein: CATSESGQPSYEQYF
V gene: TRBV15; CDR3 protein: CATSRVDRGTEAFF
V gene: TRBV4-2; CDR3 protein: CASSQVWTADSNQPQHF
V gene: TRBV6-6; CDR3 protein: CASSDRGPNEKLFF
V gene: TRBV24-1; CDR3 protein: CATSDYPGGYYGYTF
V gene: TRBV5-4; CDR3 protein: CASSLAPSGLANYGYTF